Listed below are T cell receptor beta chains from one sample, sequenced in a study of T cell responses to AZD1222 COVID-19 vaccine. Only in-frame clones appear in the TCRdb table, and some are missing; sequencing was by immunoSEQ multiplex PCR. The table includes 85,000 to 100,000 clones, about 89% detected once. The material sequenced was peripheral blood, taken on day 0 of AZD1222 vaccination. Receptors were obtained from an adult in good health. The CDR3 runs from the conserved cysteine through the conserved F or W.

j_gene: TRBJ2-1
v_gene: TRBV19
CDR3aa: CASSIFPSEDLYNEQFF

j_gene: TRBJ2-7
v_gene: TRBV5-5
CDR3aa: CASRPKGSYEQYF

j_gene: TRBJ1-6
v_gene: TRBV4-1
CDR3aa: CASSLPSQGRSSYNSPLHF

j_gene: TRBJ1-6
v_gene: TRBV9
CDR3aa: CASSGGADTSTYNSPLHF

j_gene: TRBJ2-5
v_gene: TRBV21-1
CDR3aa: CASSTRTSGDIQETQYF

j_gene: TRBJ1-6
v_gene: TRBV11-2
CDR3aa: CASSPGGTGYRSYNSPLHF

j_gene: TRBJ2-1
v_gene: TRBV4-1
CDR3aa: CASSLSASGGAWAEQFF

j_gene: TRBJ2-1
v_gene: TRBV7-9
CDR3aa: CASSATGAEAPYNEQFF

j_gene: TRBJ2-5
v_gene: TRBV12-3/TRBV12-4
CDR3aa: CASGRGKETQYF

j_gene: TRBJ2-1
v_gene: TRBV6-2/TRBV6-3
CDR3aa: CASSRTGGANRNEQFF

j_gene: TRBJ1-1
v_gene: TRBV9
CDR3aa: CASADGVNTEAFF

j_gene: TRBJ1-1
v_gene: TRBV7-8
CDR3aa: CASRDGGNTEAFF

j_gene: TRBJ2-1
v_gene: TRBV18
CDR3aa: CASSPLGAGGVRDEQFF

j_gene: TRBJ1-2
v_gene: TRBV27
CDR3aa: CASSLGAGNGYTF

j_gene: TRBJ1-1
v_gene: TRBV6-2/TRBV6-3
CDR3aa: CASSSQGRGTEAFF

j_gene: TRBJ1-2
v_gene: TRBV6-5
CDR3aa: CASRQGGDYGYTF

j_gene: TRBJ1-5
v_gene: TRBV3-1/TRBV3-2
CDR3aa: CASSQTGVQPQHF

j_gene: TRBJ1-5
v_gene: TRBV19
CDR3aa: CASTHGGVGPQHF

j_gene: TRBJ2-7
v_gene: TRBV7-2
CDR3aa: CASSTTSGDDEQYF

j_gene: TRBJ2-1
v_gene: TRBV12-3/TRBV12-4
CDR3aa: CASSPVSYNEQFF

j_gene: TRBJ2-1
v_gene: TRBV7-2
CDR3aa: CASSLAPIASGGANEQFF

j_gene: TRBJ1-5
v_gene: TRBV4-1
CDR3aa: CASSQPGTGKQHF

j_gene: TRBJ2-4
v_gene: TRBV28
CDR3aa: CASSLRLAGARGPKNIQYF

j_gene: TRBJ1-2
v_gene: TRBV12-3/TRBV12-4
CDR3aa: CASSLGQGYGYTF

j_gene: TRBJ1-3
v_gene: TRBV30
CDR3aa: CAWMQGQGKYTIYF

j_gene: TRBJ1-5
v_gene: TRBV19
CDR3aa: CASSKGQGLNQPQHF

j_gene: TRBJ1-3
v_gene: TRBV15
CDR3aa: CATSSSKNTIYF

j_gene: TRBJ1-1
v_gene: TRBV6-1
CDR3aa: CASSELEHRDTFF

j_gene: TRBJ2-7
v_gene: TRBV6-5
CDR3aa: CASSYDPTGAYEQYF

j_gene: TRBJ2-4
v_gene: TRBV27
CDR3aa: CASRTGQGVSIQYF

j_gene: TRBJ1-1
v_gene: TRBV7-6
CDR3aa: CASSLRGDTEAFF

j_gene: TRBJ2-7
v_gene: TRBV20-1
CDR3aa: CSARAYTEQYF

j_gene: TRBJ2-5
v_gene: TRBV9
CDR3aa: CASSRTSGGETQYF

j_gene: TRBJ2-3
v_gene: TRBV6-4
CDR3aa: CASSDSPAGGVSTQYF

j_gene: TRBJ1-5
v_gene: TRBV10-1
CDR3aa: CATRPSNQPQHF

j_gene: TRBJ1-2
v_gene: TRBV10-2
CDR3aa: CASSEGGLYGYTF

j_gene: TRBJ2-7
v_gene: TRBV4-1
CDR3aa: CASSQISRSDYEQYF

j_gene: TRBJ2-2
v_gene: TRBV28
CDR3aa: CASSKPGQGPTGELFF

j_gene: TRBJ2-1
v_gene: TRBV1
CDR3aa: CTSSPRDSSYNEQFF

j_gene: TRBJ2-7
v_gene: TRBV5-1
CDR3aa: CASSGTGLRSYEQYF

j_gene: TRBJ1-2
v_gene: TRBV6-5
CDR3aa: CASSPDRGRYGYTF

j_gene: TRBJ1-2
v_gene: TRBV18
CDR3aa: CASQGGNYGYTF

j_gene: TRBJ2-1
v_gene: TRBV30
CDR3aa: CAWSVRGYSYNEQFF

j_gene: TRBJ1-2
v_gene: TRBV6-5
CDR3aa: CASGSGSGYTF

j_gene: TRBJ1-4
v_gene: TRBV7-9
CDR3aa: CASSPKTGMVEKLFF

j_gene: TRBJ1-4
v_gene: TRBV11-2
CDR3aa: CASSLARATNEKLFF

j_gene: TRBJ2-7
v_gene: TRBV9
CDR3aa: CASSQGQGYEQYF

j_gene: TRBJ2-5
v_gene: TRBV29-1
CDR3aa: CSVDRGARETQYF

j_gene: TRBJ1-3
v_gene: TRBV18
CDR3aa: CASSPLGGALSGNTIYF

j_gene: TRBJ1-3
v_gene: TRBV5-1
CDR3aa: CASSRTGGAPGNTIYF

j_gene: TRBJ2-3
v_gene: TRBV9
CDR3aa: CASSGGLADTQYF

j_gene: TRBJ1-5
v_gene: TRBV2
CDR3aa: CASSRGGDQPQHF

j_gene: TRBJ2-2
v_gene: TRBV18
CDR3aa: CASSRLRGPGELFF

j_gene: TRBJ1-5
v_gene: TRBV19
CDR3aa: CASDPGVRQPQHF